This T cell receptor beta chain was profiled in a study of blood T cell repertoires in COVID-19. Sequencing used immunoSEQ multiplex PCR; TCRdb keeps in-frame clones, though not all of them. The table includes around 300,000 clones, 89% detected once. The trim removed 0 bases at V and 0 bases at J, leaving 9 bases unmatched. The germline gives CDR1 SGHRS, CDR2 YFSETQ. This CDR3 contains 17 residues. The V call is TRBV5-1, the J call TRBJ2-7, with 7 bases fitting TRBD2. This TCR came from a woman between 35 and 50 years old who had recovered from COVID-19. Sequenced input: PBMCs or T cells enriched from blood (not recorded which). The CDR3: CASSLGAPGEGSYEQYF. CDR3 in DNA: TGCGCCAGCAGCTTGGGGGCCCCGGGGGAGGGCTCCTACGAGCAGTACTTC.